These T cell receptor beta chains were read from a single sample in a study of cytomegalovirus exposure and HLA in healthy donors. Some clones are missing from TCRdb's copy, which holds only in-frame ones; the method was immunoSEQ multiplex PCR. The profile shows approximately 150,000 clones, roughly 76% of them singletons. The sequencing input was PBMCs. The receptors come from a female donor in good health and CMV-seronegative. CDR3s include the opening cysteine and the closing phenylalanine or tryptophan. Fields, in order: clone size, D gene, V gene, J gene, CDR3 length, CDR3 DNA, CDR3 protein. The D gene is left open where the match is weak. The listing skips clone size in some rows; elsewhere it reads once, few, many or a size class.

-	-	TRBV2	TRBJ1-1	15	TGTGCCAGCAGGGTTTGGACAGACGGGAACACTGAAGCTTTCTTT	CASRVWTDGNTEAFF
-	TRBD2	TRBV7-2	TRBJ2-5	13	TGTGCCAGCAGCTCCGGGGGGACAGAGACCCAGTACTTC	CASSSGGTETQYF
-	TRBD1	TRBV19	TRBJ2-1	15	TGTGCCAGTAGTGCCAGGGACAGGGGGCGAGATGAGCAGTTCTTC	CASSARDRGRDEQFF
-	TRBD2	TRBV11-2	TRBJ2-5	15	TGTGCCAGCAGCTTAGGAGGGACTAGCGTGGAGACCCAGTACTTC	CASSLGGTSVETQYF
-	-	TRBV10-3	TRBJ2-1	14	TGTGCCATCAGGGGCCGCAGCTCCTACAATGAGCAGTTCTTC	CAIRGRSSYNEQFF
few	-	TRBV5-6	TRBJ2-7	13	TGTGCCAGCAGCACTAAAAACTCCTACGAGCAGTACTTC	CASSTKNSYEQYF
-	TRBD2	TRBV25-1	TRBJ2-1	17	TGTGCCGCCGAGCCTAGCGGGGGGGCGGGCTCCTACAATGAGCAGTTCTTC	CAAEPSGGAGSYNEQFF
-	TRBD1	TRBV19	TRBJ1-2	15	TGTGCCAGTAGTCTAATCACAGGGGGCAACTATGGCTACACCTTC	CASSLITGGNYGYTF
-	TRBD2	TRBV30	TRBJ2-1	16	TGTGCCTGGAACCTACTTCTAGCGGGGAGGGGGGGTGAGCAGTTCTTC	CAWNLLLAGRGGEQFF
-	TRBD2	TRBV7-9	TRBJ2-1	18	TGTGCCAGCAGCTTGGGGGTGATGGGCGGGGGGGGGAGCGATGAGCAGTTCTTC	CASSLGVMGGGGSDEQFF
few	-	TRBV25-1	TRBJ1-4	15	TGTGCCAGCAGTGCGGACGTTATCGGAGGTGAAAAACTGTTTTTT	CASSADVIGGEKLFF
-	-	TRBV5-1	TRBJ2-3	14	TGCGCCAGCAACAGGGAATATAGCACAGATACGCAGTATTTT	CASNREYSTDTQYF
-	-	TRBV9	TRBJ2-5	15	TGTGCCAGCAGCGTAGCTGGTTGGGGAGAAGAGACCCAGTACTTC	CASSVAGWGEETQYF
-	-	TRBV6-1	TRBJ1-1	13	TGTGCCAGCTCAAGACGGGAGAACACTGAAGCTTTCTTT	CASSRRENTEAFF
-	TRBD1	TRBV10-1	TRBJ1-2	13	TGCGCCAGCAGTGTCGACAGGGGCTATGGCTACACCTTC	CASSVDRGYGYTF
-	-	TRBV27	TRBJ1-2	13	TGTGCCAGCAGTTTAAACAGGGCAACTGGCTACACCTTC	CASSLNRATGYTF
-	-	TRBV5-1	TRBJ2-1	13	TGCGCCAGCAGCCCCGCGGGGAACGATGAGCAGTTCTTC	CASSPAGNDEQFF
-	TRBD1	TRBV2	TRBJ1-6	13	TGTGCCAGCAGAGGGGGCGGAAATTCACCCCTCCACTTT	CASRGGGNSPLHF
-	-	TRBV28	TRBJ2-6	19	TGTGCCAGCAGAGAAGGGGCAGGGCCTTCCATCTCTGGGGCCAACGTCCTGACTTTC	CASREGAGPSISGANVLTF
once	TRBD1	TRBV7-6	TRBJ1-5	18	TGTGCCAGCAGCTTAGAGCCGGGGGTGGGACAGGTCTATCAGCCCCAGCATTTT	CASSLEPGVGQVYQPQHF
-	TRBD1	TRBV4-1	TRBJ2-7	17	TGCGCCAGCAGCCAAGTGGAGCCCGGGACAGGGAACAACGAGCAGTACTTC	CASSQVEPGTGNNEQYF
-	TRBD1	TRBV29-1	TRBJ2-2	14	TGCAGCGTAGGGGACAGGGGGCGCGGGGGGGAGCTGTTTTTT	CSVGDRGRGGELFF
once	-	TRBV19	TRBJ1-1	17	TGTGCCAGTAGTGGGCGCGGGACGGTTCTTGCGAACACTGAAGCTTTCTTT	CASSGRGTVLANTEAFF
-	TRBD2	TRBV7-6	TRBJ2-3	17	TGTGCCAGCAGCTTTTGGGGTATAGCGGGTGTCACAGATACGCAGTATTTT	CASSFWGIAGVTDTQYF
-	TRBD2	TRBV7-9	TRBJ2-7	18	TGCGCCAGCTCCCGGTCAGCGGGAGCACTACCTGGTTCCTACGAGCAGTACTTC	CASSRSAGALPGSYEQYF
-	-	TRBV27	TRBJ2-7	15	TGTGCCAGCTCGAGAGGCTTATACCCCGGGAACGAGCAGTACTTC	CASSRGLYPGNEQYF
-	TRBD1	TRBV14	TRBJ2-7	12	TGTGCCGGACAGGGGGTCAGGGACGAGCAGTACTTC	CAGQGVRDEQYF
-	-	TRBV5-4	TRBJ2-5	14	TGTGCCAGCAGCTTGGACGGGTACCAAGAGACCCAGTACTTC	CASSLDGYQETQYF
once	TRBD1	TRBV5-1	TRBJ1-5	17	TGCGCCAGCAGCTTGGTACCCACAGGGGGCGGCAATCAGCCCCAGCATTTT	CASSLVPTGGGNQPQHF
-	TRBD1	TRBV5-4	TRBJ1-1	14	TGTGCCAGCAGCTTGGGCGGGGTGGGGACAGGGGGTTTCTTT	CASSLGGVGTGGFF
-	TRBD2	TRBV7-2	TRBJ2-7	17	TGTGCCAGCAGCTTAAGGGCCGGGACTAGCGGATCCTACGAGCAGTACTTC	CASSLRAGTSGSYEQYF
-	-	TRBV29-1	TRBJ1-1	13	TGCAGCGTTGAAGGGAGCAGGGGCACTGAAGCTTTCTTT	CSVEGSRGTEAFF
-	-	TRBV10-3	TRBJ2-1	13	TGTGCCATCAGTGAGACCAGGGTCAATGAGCAGTTCTTC	CAISETRVNEQFF
-	-	TRBV19	TRBJ1-1	11	TGTGCCAGTAGTATCGGCAGGGGAGCTTTCTTT	CASSIGRGAFF
-	-	TRBV9	TRBJ2-7	13	TGTGCCAGCAGCGTAGACGGAGACTACGAGCAGTACTTC	CASSVDGDYEQYF
-	TRBD1	TRBV10-3	TRBJ1-6	13	TGTGCCATCAGTGCGGACAGGGTTTCACCCCTCCACTTT	CAISADRVSPLHF
-	TRBD2	TRBV13	TRBJ2-7	17	TGTGCCAGCAGCTTCCAAGAAGGACTAGCGGGAACCTACGAGCAGTACTTC	CASSFQEGLAGTYEQYF
-	-	TRBV6-1	TRBJ2-7	13	TGTGCCAGCAGTGACAGGGGAGTCCGCGAGCAGTACTTC	CASSDRGVREQYF
-	-	TRBV5-1	TRBJ2-7	13	TGCGCCAGCAGCTTGGGGCAGATTAACGAGCAGTACTTC	CASSLGQINEQYF
-	TRBD1	TRBV19	TRBJ1-5	15	TGTGCCAGTAGTATCCGAACAGGGGAGTATCAGCCCCAGCATTTT	CASSIRTGEYQPQHF
-	TRBD1	TRBV18	TRBJ1-6	16	TGTGCCAGCTCACCACAAGGGGGCGTGCATAATTCACCCCTCCACTTT	CASSPQGGVHNSPLHF
-	-	TRBV7-2	TRBJ1-1	11	TGCGCCAGCAGCATCGGAGGGGTAGCTTTCTTT	CASSIGGVAFF
-	TRBD1	TRBV7-9	TRBJ1-2	14	TGTGCCAGCACCGTGGGACAGGGACACTATGGCTACACCTTC	CASTVGQGHYGYTF
-	-	TRBV6-5	TRBJ2-3	15	TGTGCCAGCAGTTTCCGGGACGGGGGTCTGGATACGCAGTATTTT	CASSFRDGGLDTQYF
once	-	TRBV5-4	TRBJ1-1	14	TGTGCCAGCAGCCCCATCGAGGTTAACACTGAAGCTTTCTTT	CASSPIEVNTEAFF
-	TRBD2	TRBV5-1	TRBJ2-3	16	TGCGCCAGCAGCCACCCCGGGGGGGCTAGCACAGATACGCAGTATTTT	CASSHPGGASTDTQYF
-	-	TRBV27	TRBJ2-3	14	TGTGCCAGCAGTCAGGAGGGCCTCCGGGATACGCAGTATTTT	CASSQEGLRDTQYF
-	TRBD1	TRBV7-9	TRBJ1-5	15	TGTGCCAGCGGGGACAGTCGCTGGGGCAATCAGCCCCAGCATTTT	CASGDSRWGNQPQHF
-	-	TRBV11-2	TRBJ1-5	13	TGTGCCAGCAGCCGAGGGTTAAATCAGCCCCAGCATTTT	CASSRGLNQPQHF
-	-	TRBV10-1	TRBJ2-1	16	TGCGCCAGCAGTGAAAAATCCCGGGGAGTGAGGAATGAGCAGTTCTTC	CASSEKSRGVRNEQFF
-	TRBD2	TRBV7-6	TRBJ2-5	17	TGTGCCAGCAGCTTAGATAGGACTAGCGGGAGAGGGGAGACCCAGTACTTC	CASSLDRTSGRGETQYF
-	TRBD1	TRBV6-5	TRBJ1-1	14	TGTGCCAGCAGCGCTACGACAGGGTTCACTGAAGCTTTCTTT	CASSATTGFTEAFF
-	TRBD1	TRBV2	TRBJ2-7	15	TGTGCCAGCAGTTCGGGGACAGGGGGCATCTACGAGCAGTACTTC	CASSSGTGGIYEQYF